The 28 T cell receptor beta chains presented below share a single source sample, sequenced in a study of blood T cell repertoires in COVID-19. Produced via immunoSEQ multiplex PCR; TCRdb's table is partial and in-frame only. Found here are approximately 150,000 clones, approximately 86% of them singletons; the top ten hold approximately 8.3%. The specimen was peripheral blood. Every receptor here comes from a woman between 55 and 75 years old with acute or convalescent COVID-19.

The genes are TRBV6-2 or TRBV6-3 and TRBJ2-4; TRBD2 matches at 10 bases. Germline V gene sequence: CDR1 MNHEY, CDR2 SVGEGT. V dropped 0 bases and J dropped 2; count of bases not matched to a gene: 10. The CDR3 contains 19 residues. CDR3 sequence: CASSYSIRNSGGSKNIQYF. CDR3 in DNA: TGTGCCAGCAGTTACTCGATACGTAATAGCGGGGGGTCCAAAAACATTCAGTACTTC.

The chain joins TRBV5-1 to TRBJ2-5; TRBD2 agrees at 8 bases. The CDR3 runs 15 residues. The germline V gene encodes CDR1 SGHRS and CDR2 YFSETQ. Unmatched junction bases numbered 5, after V lost 0 bases and J lost 4 bases. Here the CDR3 DNA reads TGCGCCAGCAGCTTGGAGGGGACTAGAAGAGAGACCCAGTACTTC. Protein sequence: CASSLEGTRRETQYF.

J is TRBJ1-6 and V is TRBV14, with a possible D match to TRBD1 (6 bases). The CDR3 runs to 16 residues. Deletions cut 1 base from V and 10 bases from J, with 17 bases between. Germline V lookup: CDR1 SGHDN, CDR2 FVKESK. CDR3 sequence reads: CASSQVRGARGSPLHF. The DNA of the CDR3 is TGTGCCAGCAGCCAAGTTCGGGGGGCCCGGGGATCACCCCTCCACTTT. The complete variable domain, with remaining parts taken from reference TRBV14 and TRBJ1-6, reads EAGVTQFPSHSVIEKGQTVTLRCDPISGHDNLYWYRRVMGKEIKFLLHFVKESKQDESGMPNNRFLAERTGGTYSTLKVQPAELEDSGVYFCASSQVRGARGSPLHFGNGTRLTVT.

The rearrangement links TRBV7-6 to TRBJ1-3, with TRBD1 matching 7 bases. The CDR3 is made up of 15 amino acids. V lost 5 bases and J lost 2; bases outside the gene matches: 6. Germline V gene lookup returns CDR1 SGHVS and CDR2 FNYEAQ. In nucleotides, the CDR3 is TGTGCCAGCAGCCTTACTGACAGGGCTGGAAACACCATATATTTT. Translation: CASSLTDRAGNTIYF.

V is TRBV4-2 and J is TRBJ1-4, with D possibly TRBD1 on 6 matching bases. V lost 0 bases and J lost 10, with 15 bases in between. Germline assignment: CDR1 LGHNA and CDR2 YNFKEQ. The CDR3 is 15 amino acids. CDR3 sequence reads: CASSQDRAGAGKLFF. Written as DNA, the CDR3 is TGTGCCAGCAGCCAAGATAGGGCAGGGGCGGGAAAACTGTTTTTT.

The V call is TRBV28, the J call TRBJ1-1, with D possibly matching TRBD1 (5 bases). Germline V CDR1 and CDR2: MDHEN, SYDVKM. V gave up 7 bases and J gave up 6 bases, with 9 bases separating them. This CDR3 contains 11 residues. CDR3 sequence: CASTGVAEAFF. CDR3 sequence (DNA): TGTGCCAGCACGGGGGTCGCTGAAGCTTTCTTT. The whole variable domain, filled in from reference TRBV28 and TRBJ1-1, reads DVKVTQSSRYLVKRTGEKVFLECVQDMDHENMFWYRQDPGLGLRLIYFSYDVKMKEKGDIPEGYSVSREKKERFSLILESASTNQTSMYLCASTGVAEAFFGQGTRLTVV.

The rearrangement uses TRBV11-3 and TRBJ1-6; possible D gene TRBD1, 5 bases. This CDR3 is built from 15 residues. V lost 4 bases, J lost 7 bases, and 14 bases lay in between. The V gene's germline CDR1 is SGHNT and CDR2 YENEEA. CDR3: CASSYRRKGNSPLHF. The CDR3 DNA sequence: TGTGCCAGCAGCTACCGACGGAAGGGGAATTCACCCCTCCACTTT.

The J gene is TRBJ1-1, the V gene TRBV28; D is possibly TRBD1 (5 bases). Germline lookup yields CDR1 MDHEN and CDR2 SYDVKM. The CDR3 has 18 amino acids. Trimming stripped 4 bases from V and 0 bases from J, with 21 bases between. The CDR3 here is CASSSLAGVPLLNTEAFF. CDR3 sequence (DNA): TGTGCCAGCAGTTCCCTCGCGGGGGTGCCCCTCCTGAACACTGAAGCTTTCTTT.

This chain links TRBV5-1 with TRBJ2-2; 14 bases line up with TRBD2. This CDR3 comprises 19 residues. J lost 2 bases, V lost 3 bases, and 9 bases had no gene match. Germline values: CDR1 SGHRS, CDR2 YFSETQ. The CDR3 here is CASSSGLAGGQKNTGELFF. CDR3 bases: TGCGCCAGCAGCTCTGGACTAGCGGGGGGACAGAAAAACACCGGGGAGCTGTTTTTT.

This clone was counted once. The CDR3 coding sequence is TGTGCCAGCAGATCAGGGATCCAAGCTTTCTTT. This gives the protein CASRSGIQAFF. The chain employs TRBV12-3 or TRBV12-4 and TRBJ1-1, with TRBD1 as a possible D gene (5 bases). This CDR3 is built from 11 residues. V dropped 6 bases and J dropped 9 bases, with 11 bases sitting between them.

The chain recombines TRBV29-1 with TRBJ2-1; D possibly corresponds to TRBD1 (5 bases). Germline CDR1 is SQVTM and CDR2 is ANQGSEA. V was pared by 3 bases and J by 4 bases, with 13 bases between. This CDR3 spans 14 amino acids. The CDR3, as DNA: TGCAGCGTTGAGGGCAGGGTTTCGTACAATGAGCAGTTCTTC. This gives the protein CSVEGRVSYNEQFF.

This clone showed up just a few times. The chain joins TRBV4-2 to TRBJ1-2; 10 nucleotides agree with TRBD1. CDR1 and CDR2 from the germline V gene are LGHNA and YNFKEQ. This CDR3 has 18 residues. The trim removed 4 bases at V and 4 bases at J, leaving 15 bases unmatched. Here the CDR3 reads CASSPVMSRDRGAYGYTF. The CDR3 nucleotides read TGTGCCAGCAGCCCGGTTATGTCCCGGGACAGGGGAGCCTATGGCTACACCTTC.

The rearrangement joins TRBV25-1 to TRBJ1-2; 12 bases agree with TRBD1. CDR1 is MGHDK, CDR2 SYGVNS, per germline. Trimming took 4 bases from V and 8 from J; bases not matched to a gene: 8. This CDR3 has 15 residues. CDR3 amino acids: CASSVGTGGNRGYTF. The CDR3, as DNA: TGTGCCAGCAGTGTAGGGACAGGGGGCAATCGAGGCTACACCTTC.

The chain couples TRBV24-1 to TRBJ1-4; possibly TRBD1 for D (6 bases). The CDR3 loop spans 17 amino acids. Trimming stripped 2 bases from V and 8 bases from J, with 20 bases between. CDR1 KGHDR and CDR2 SFDVKD come from the germline V gene. Here the CDR3 DNA reads TGTGCCACCAGTGATTCCGGCCCATCAGGGGTCGGGGAAAAACTGTTTTTT. It yields the protein CATSDSGPSGVGEKLFF.

The chain joins TRBV6-1 to TRBJ2-7; 7 bases agree with TRBD1. This CDR3 is 19 amino acids long. CDR1 and CDR2 from the germline V gene are MNHNS and SASEGT. Trimming cost V 2 bases and J 2 bases; bases outside gene matches: 18. CDR3: CASSESFLGGRPVAYEQYF. The CDR3 region has the DNA TGTGCCAGCAGTGAATCTTTTTTAGGGGGCAGACCTGTGGCCTACGAGCAGTACTTC.

The chain has TRBV5-1 and TRBJ2-6, with 7 bases fitting TRBD1. J gave up 4 bases and V 1 base, and 5 bases lay outside the gene matches. The germline gives CDR1 SGHRS, CDR2 YFSETQ. This CDR3 has 16 residues. CDR3 protein: CASSLSTGLGANVLTF. The CDR3 coding sequence is TGCGCCAGCAGCTTGTCGACAGGGTTAGGGGCCAACGTCCTGACTTTC.

The chain couples TRBV11-3 to TRBJ2-1, with 11 nucleotides matching TRBD2. The junction had 13 bases not matched to a gene; V was cut back by 5 bases and J by 7 bases. Germline V gene sequence: CDR1 SGHNT, CDR2 YENEEA. The CDR3 consists of 17 residues. The DNA for the CDR3 is TGTGCCAGCAGCACCCGTAGCGGGGGGGTTTCGTTTAATGAGCAGTTCTTC. Translating gives CASSTRSGGVSFNEQFF.

This clone was picked up one time. The chain combines TRBV30 with TRBJ1-5; the match to TRBD1 covers 7 bases. V lost 3 bases to trimming and J lost 2 bases; unmatched junction nucleotides: 7. Germline V gene data show CDR1 as GTSNPN and CDR2 as SVGIG (reference sequence). This CDR3 spans 15 amino acids. CDR3 nucleotides: TGTGCCTGGAGACGGACAGGTGGAGGCAATCAGCCCCAGCATTTT. Amino acid sequence: CAWRRTGGGNQPQHF.

This clone showed up just once. The chain has TRBV7-9 and TRBJ2-7; D may be TRBD1 (5 bases). Germline CDR1 SEHNR, CDR2 FQNEAQ (reference sequence). There are 17 residues in the CDR3. V shed 5 bases and J shed 1 base, with 21 bases lying between them. The CDR3 region is CASSNHGSGMGSYEQYF. The CDR3 nucleotides read TGTGCCAGCAGCAACCATGGATCAGGGATGGGGTCCTACGAGCAGTACTTC. The entire variable domain, with the rest obtained from reference TRBV7-9 and TRBJ2-7, is as follows: DTGVSQNPRHKITKRGQNVTFRCDPISEHNRLYWYRQTLGQGPEFLTYFQNEAQLEKSRLLSDRFSAERPKGSFSTLEIQRTEQGDSAMYLCASSNHGSGMGSYEQYFGPGTRLTVT.

The chain employs TRBV5-4 and TRBJ2-5, with 11 bases fitting TRBD2. Germline V gene lookup returns CDR1 SGHNT and CDR2 YYREEE (reference sequence). This CDR3 is built from 16 residues. V dropped 2 bases and J dropped 4; count of bases not matched to a gene: 7. The CDR3, as DNA: TGTGCCAGCAGCTTAGGTAGCGGGGGGGCGATAGAGACCCAGTACTTC. Protein: CASSLGSGGAIETQYF.

For the CDR3, the DNA is TGTGCCAGCAGAGGGGGGGCGCGTGGAGAGACCCAGTACTTC. This sequence encodes CASRGGARGETQYF. The V and J genes are TRBV27 and TRBJ2-5, with a tentative D call TRBD2 (7 bases). CDR1 and CDR2 (germline): MNHEY, SMNVEV (reference sequence). V shed 6 bases and J shed 4 bases, with 15 bases lying between them. CDR3 size: 14 residues.

The chain is built from TRBV9 and TRBJ1-2; no firm D call. Germline CDR1 reads SGDLS; CDR2 reads YYNGEE. The CDR3 totals 12 residues. With 3 bases removed from V and 4 bases from J, the gap between germline ends came to 7 bases. CDR3 nucleotides: TGTGCCAGCAGCGCGGGTAGCTATGGCTACACCTTC. The encoded protein is CASSAGSYGYTF.

The rearrangement uses TRBV7-2 and TRBJ2-7; D is possibly TRBD2 (6 bases). The V gene lost 5 bases and the J gene lost 4 bases, with 15 bases spanning the gap. Looked up from germline, CDR1 is SGHTA and CDR2 is FQGNSA. The CDR3 length is 14 residues. The CDR3 loop reads CASSPSGLGYEQYF. CDR3 nucleotides: TGTGCCAGCAGCCCAAGCGGGCTAGGTTACGAGCAGTACTTC.

The gene calls are TRBV13 and TRBJ2-6, with TRBD1 matching over 7 bases. The trim removed 3 bases at V and 0 bases at J, leaving 8 bases unmatched. This CDR3 spans 18 amino acids. Germline values: CDR1 PRHDT, CDR2 FYEKMQ (reference sequence). The CDR3 loop is CASSFGQALFSGANVLTF. The CDR3 nucleotides read TGTGCCAGCAGCTTCGGACAGGCCCTCTTCTCTGGGGCCAACGTCCTGACTTTC.

This chain uses TRBV7-9 with TRBJ2-4, with D perhaps matching TRBD2 (6 bases). The CDR3 is 13 residues long. Germline V gene data show CDR1 as SEHNR and CDR2 as FQNEAQ (reference sequence). V lost 5 bases and J lost 9, with 14 bases in between. The CDR3 nucleotides read TGTGCCAGCAGCCGCGGGCCGGAGGGCATTCAGTACTTC. Translated: CASSRGPEGIQYF.

V gene TRBV27 combines with J gene TRBJ2-3; 8 bases map to TRBD2. After removal of 6 bases from V and 12 bases from J, the junction contained 20 bases not matched to a gene. The length of the CDR3 is 16 residues. CDR1 is MNHEY and CDR2 is SMNVEV in the germline V gene (reference sequence). The CDR3 region is CASRASTSFSGGHQYF. The CDR3 nucleotides read TGTGCCAGCAGGGCTTCGACTAGCTTCTCGGGGGGGCATCAGTATTTT.

As DNA, the CDR3 is TGTGCCAGCAGCTCCCCCCTAGGGGGGGCGTTCACAGATACGCAGTATTTT. Its protein is CASSSPLGGAFTDTQYF. The chain employs TRBV28 and TRBJ2-3, with D perhaps matching TRBD2 (7 bases). This CDR3 spans 17 amino acids. Trimming stripped 6 bases from V and 2 bases from J, with 21 bases between. Germline CDR1 and CDR2: MDHEN and SYDVKM.

The rearrangement uses TRBV24-1 and TRBJ1-2, with 9 nucleotides matching TRBD1. Germline V gives CDR1 KGHDR, CDR2 SFDVKD. The CDR3 runs to 15 residues. J lost 5 bases, V lost 3 bases, and 6 bases had no gene match. The chain's CDR3 is CATSDTSGTGYGYTF. As DNA, the CDR3 is TGTGCCACCAGTGATACTTCCGGGACAGGGTATGGCTACACCTTC.